The TCR beta chain described here comes from a study of CD8+CD57+ T cells in acquired aplastic anemia. Whole-study results and caveats: A set of twenty-nine CD8+ CDR3 sequences was shared between patients and controls, and these sequences appeared highly expressed in patients.

Patients chosen for sequencing had CD8+CD57+ cells that had expanded, as shown by flow cytometry. CDR3 and TCR beta VDJ profiling relied on a genomic DNA template. TCRdb called the reads again in MiXCR, with one record for every CDR3 protein. The sample includes 250,000 or so distinct CDR3 sequences, 47% of them seen just once. As for this clonotype: Its target is not known.

Material: sorted CD4+, CD8+, or CD8+CD57+ T cells (not recorded which) from PBMCs. The TCR comes from a human donor with aplastic anemia.

The CDR3 DNA is TGTGCCAGCAGACAGGGATTCTACAATGAGCAGTTCTTC. It encodes CASRQGFYNEQFF. The rearrangement uses TRBV11-3 and TRBJ2-1, with a tentative D call TRBD1 (6 bases). This CDR3 spans 13 amino acids. In germline, CDR1 is SGHNT, CDR2 YENEEA. V lost 6 bases, J lost 3 bases, and 9 bases lay in between.